This T cell receptor (beta chain) was retrieved from a study of glioma-infiltrating T cells. A few counts support this clonotype. Germline V lookup: CDR1 LGHNA, CDR2 YNFKEQ. The CDR3 spans 16 residues. Trimming shortened V by 4 bases and J by 0 bases, and 13 bases separated the two germline ends. Amplification of TCR alpha and beta CDR3 regions from RNA used iRepertoire nested multiplex PCR. Each CDR3 protein gets one entry after TCRdb re-called the multiplex PCR reads with MiXCR. The repertoire consists of approximately 120,000 distinct CDR3 sequences, with approximately 26% occurring once and the leading ten covering about a third.

This clonotype was obtained from a human donor with low-grade glioma or glioblastoma, undergoing nonglioma brain surgery, or in good health (not recorded which). J is TRBJ1-3 and V is TRBV4-2; TRBD1 might be the D (5 bases). Input material: glioma tissue, nonneoplastic brain tissue, or PBMCs (not recorded which). The CDR3 bases are TGTGCCAGCAGCCCGCCGGACATGAGCTCTGGAAACACCATATATTTT. It is translated as CASSPPDMSSGNTIYF.